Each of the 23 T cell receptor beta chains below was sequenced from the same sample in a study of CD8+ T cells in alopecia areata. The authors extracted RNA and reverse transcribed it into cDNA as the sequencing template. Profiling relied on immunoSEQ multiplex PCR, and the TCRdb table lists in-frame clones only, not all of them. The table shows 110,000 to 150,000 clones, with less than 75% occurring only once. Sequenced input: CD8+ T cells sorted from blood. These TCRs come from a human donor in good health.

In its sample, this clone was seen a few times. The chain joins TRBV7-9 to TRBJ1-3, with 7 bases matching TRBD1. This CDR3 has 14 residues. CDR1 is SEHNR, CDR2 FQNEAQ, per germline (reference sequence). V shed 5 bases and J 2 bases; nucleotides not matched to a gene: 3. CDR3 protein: CASSGRGTGNTIYF. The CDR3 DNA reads TGTGCCAGCAGCGGCAGGGGGACTGGAAACACCATATATTTT.

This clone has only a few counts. CDR3 sequence (DNA): TGTGCCAGCAGCGTGGGAGGGGTCTCCTACGAGCAGTACTTC. Translating it yields CASSVGGVSYEQYF. The J gene is TRBJ2-5, the V gene TRBV11-1; TRBD2 matches 7 bases. The DNA end lines up better with TRBJ2-7; the J call may be wrong. Germline CDR1 is SGHAT and CDR2 is FQDESV (reference sequence). This CDR3 region has 14 residues.

CDR3 region: CASSSLAGQEGKNIQYF. The CDR3 nucleotides read TGTGCCAGCAGCTCACTCGCTGGACAGGAAGGCAAAAACATTCAGTACTTC. The rearrangement links TRBV2 to TRBJ2-4; 7 positions match TRBD1. Losses at the gene ends were 6 bases for V and 3 bases for J; bases not matched to a gene: 14. Germline V lookup: CDR1 SNHLY, CDR2 FYNNEI. This CDR3 spans 17 amino acids.

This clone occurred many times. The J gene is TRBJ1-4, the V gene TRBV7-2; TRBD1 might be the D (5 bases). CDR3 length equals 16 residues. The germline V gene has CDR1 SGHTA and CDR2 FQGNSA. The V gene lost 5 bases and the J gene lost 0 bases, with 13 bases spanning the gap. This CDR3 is CASSPKAGATNEKLFF. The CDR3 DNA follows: TGTGCCAGCAGCCCTAAGGCGGGGGCAACTAATGAAAAACTGTTTTTT. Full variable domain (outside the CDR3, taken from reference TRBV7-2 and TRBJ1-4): GAGVSQSPSNKVTEKGKDVELRCDPISGHTALYWYRQSLGQGLEFLIYFQGNSAPDKSGLPSDRFSAERTGGSVSTLTIQRTQQEDSAVYLCASSPKAGATNEKLFFGSGTQLSVL.

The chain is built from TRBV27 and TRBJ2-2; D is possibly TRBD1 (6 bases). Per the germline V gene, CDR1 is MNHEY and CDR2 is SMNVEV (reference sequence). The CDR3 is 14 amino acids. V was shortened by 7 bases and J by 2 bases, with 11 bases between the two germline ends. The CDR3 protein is CASKPGHNTGELFF. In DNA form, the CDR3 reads TGTGCCAGCAAACCGGGACACAACACCGGGGAGCTGTTTTTT.

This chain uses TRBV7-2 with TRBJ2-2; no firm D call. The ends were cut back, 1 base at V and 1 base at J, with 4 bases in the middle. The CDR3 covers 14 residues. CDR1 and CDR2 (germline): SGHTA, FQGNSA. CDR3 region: CASSLVGNTGELFF. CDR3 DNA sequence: TGTGCCAGCAGCTTAGTGGGGAACACCGGGGAGCTGTTTTTT.

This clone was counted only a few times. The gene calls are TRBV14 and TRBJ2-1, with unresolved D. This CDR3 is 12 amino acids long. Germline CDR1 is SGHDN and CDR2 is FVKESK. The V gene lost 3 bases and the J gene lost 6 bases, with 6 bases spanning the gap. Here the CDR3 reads CASSHAFNEQFF. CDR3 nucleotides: TGTGCCAGCAGCCACGCGTTCAATGAGCAGTTCTTC.

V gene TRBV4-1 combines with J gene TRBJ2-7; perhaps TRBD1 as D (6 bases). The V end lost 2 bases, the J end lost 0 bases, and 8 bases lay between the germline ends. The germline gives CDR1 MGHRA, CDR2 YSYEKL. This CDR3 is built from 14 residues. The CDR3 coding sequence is TGCGCCAGCAGCCAACGGGACAACTCCTACGAGCAGTACTTC. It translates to CASSQRDNSYEQYF.

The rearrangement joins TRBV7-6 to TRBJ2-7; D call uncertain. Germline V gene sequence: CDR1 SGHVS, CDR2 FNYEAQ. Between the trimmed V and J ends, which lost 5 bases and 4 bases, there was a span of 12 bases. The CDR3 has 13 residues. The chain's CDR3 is CASSHGDRYEQYF. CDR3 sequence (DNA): TGTGCCAGCAGCCATGGAGATCGTTACGAGCAGTACTTC.

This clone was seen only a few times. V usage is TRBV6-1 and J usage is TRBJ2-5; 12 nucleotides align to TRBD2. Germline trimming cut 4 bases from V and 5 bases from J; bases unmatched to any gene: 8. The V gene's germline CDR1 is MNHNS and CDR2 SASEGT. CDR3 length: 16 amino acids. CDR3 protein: CASSGLAGDGGETQYF. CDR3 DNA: TGTGCCAGCAGTGGACTAGCGGGAGACGGGGGGGAGACCCAGTACTTC.

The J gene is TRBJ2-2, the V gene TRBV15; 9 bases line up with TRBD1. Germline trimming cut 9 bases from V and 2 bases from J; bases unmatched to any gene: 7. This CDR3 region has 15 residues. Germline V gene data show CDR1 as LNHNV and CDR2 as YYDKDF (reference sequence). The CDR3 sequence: CATSDRGDNTGELFF. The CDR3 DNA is TGTGCCACTTCGGACAGGGGAGATAACACCGGGGAGCTGTTTTTT.

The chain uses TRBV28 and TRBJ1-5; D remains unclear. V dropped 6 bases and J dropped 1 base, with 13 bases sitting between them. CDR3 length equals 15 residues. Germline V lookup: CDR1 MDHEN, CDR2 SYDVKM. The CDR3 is CASSLPTASNQPQHF. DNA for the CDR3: TGTGCCAGCAGCCTACCGACGGCGAGCAATCAGCCCCAGCATTTT.

CDR3: CASSSPPGPQHF. The CDR3 DNA follows: TGTGCCAGCAGTTCCCCTCCAGGGCCCCAGCATTTT. This chain connects TRBV27 to TRBJ1-5; D ambiguous. There are 12 residues in the CDR3. V was pared by 4 bases and J by 9 bases, with 10 bases between. Germline V lookup: CDR1 MNHEY, CDR2 SMNVEV (reference sequence).

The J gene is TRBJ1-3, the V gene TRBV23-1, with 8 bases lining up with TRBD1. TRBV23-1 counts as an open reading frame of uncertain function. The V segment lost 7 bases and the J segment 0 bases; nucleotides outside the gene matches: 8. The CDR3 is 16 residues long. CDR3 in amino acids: CASTETGVSSGNTIYF. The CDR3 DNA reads TGCGCCAGCACCGAGACAGGGGTCAGCTCTGGAAACACCATATATTTT.

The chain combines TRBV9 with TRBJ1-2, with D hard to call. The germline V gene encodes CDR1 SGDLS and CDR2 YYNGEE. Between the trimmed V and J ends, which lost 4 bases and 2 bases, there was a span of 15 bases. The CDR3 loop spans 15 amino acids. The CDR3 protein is CASSPSGGINYGYTF. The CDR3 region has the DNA TGTGCCAGCAGCCCCTCGGGAGGGATCAACTATGGCTACACCTTC.

CDR3 sequence: CASSVSPNYEQYF. DNA of the CDR3: TGTGCCAGCAGCGTGAGCCCTAATTACGAGCAGTACTTC. The V and J genes are TRBV9 and TRBJ2-7, with D uncertain. In germline, CDR1 is SGDLS, CDR2 YYNGEE. CDR3 size: 13 residues. With 2 bases removed from V and 4 bases from J, the gap between germline ends came to 10 bases.

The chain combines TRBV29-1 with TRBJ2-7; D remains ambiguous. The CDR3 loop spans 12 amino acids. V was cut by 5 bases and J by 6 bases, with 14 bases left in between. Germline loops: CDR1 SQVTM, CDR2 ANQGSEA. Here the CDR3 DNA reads TGCAGCGTTTTTAAGGAGACGGGCGAGCAGTACTTC. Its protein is CSVFKETGEQYF.

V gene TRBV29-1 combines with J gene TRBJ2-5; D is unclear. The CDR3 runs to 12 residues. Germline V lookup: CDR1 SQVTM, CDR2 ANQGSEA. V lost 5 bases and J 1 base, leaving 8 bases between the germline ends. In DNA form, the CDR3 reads TGCAGCGTTCAGGTCTTCCAAGAGACCCAGTACTTC. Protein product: CSVQVFQETQYF.

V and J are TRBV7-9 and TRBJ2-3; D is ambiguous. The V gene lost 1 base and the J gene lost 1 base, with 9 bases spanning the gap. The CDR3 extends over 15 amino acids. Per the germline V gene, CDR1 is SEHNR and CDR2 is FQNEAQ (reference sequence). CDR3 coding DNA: TGTGCCAGCAGCTTAGGAGGTGGGGGCACAGATACGCAGTATTTT. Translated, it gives CASSLGGGGTDTQYF.

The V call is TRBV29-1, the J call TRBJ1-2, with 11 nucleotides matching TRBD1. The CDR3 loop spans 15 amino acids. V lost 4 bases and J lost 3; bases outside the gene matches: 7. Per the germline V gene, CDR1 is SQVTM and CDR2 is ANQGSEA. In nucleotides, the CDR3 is TGCAGCGTTGGATTGTGGGACAGGGGGTACTATGGCTACACCTTC. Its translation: CSVGLWDRGYYGYTF.

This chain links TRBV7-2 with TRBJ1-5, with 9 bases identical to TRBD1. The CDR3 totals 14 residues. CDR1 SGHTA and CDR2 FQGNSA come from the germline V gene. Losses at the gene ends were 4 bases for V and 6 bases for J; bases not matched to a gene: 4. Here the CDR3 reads CASSYTGGGQPQHF. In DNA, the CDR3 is TGTGCCAGCAGCTATACAGGGGGCGGTCAGCCCCAGCATTTT.

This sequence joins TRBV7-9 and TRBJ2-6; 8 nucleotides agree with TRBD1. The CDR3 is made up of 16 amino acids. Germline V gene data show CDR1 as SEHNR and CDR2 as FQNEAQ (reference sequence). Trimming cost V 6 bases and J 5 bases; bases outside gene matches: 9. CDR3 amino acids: CASSPGTGSWANVLTF. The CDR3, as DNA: TGTGCCAGCAGTCCCGGGACAGGTTCGTGGGCCAACGTCCTGACTTTC.

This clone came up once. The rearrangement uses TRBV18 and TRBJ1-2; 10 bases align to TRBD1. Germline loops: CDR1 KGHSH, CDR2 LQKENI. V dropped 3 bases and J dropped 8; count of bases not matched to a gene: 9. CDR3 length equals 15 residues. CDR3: CASSPQGDRGQGYTF. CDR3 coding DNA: TGTGCCAGCTCACCCCAAGGAGACAGGGGGCAAGGCTACACCTTC.